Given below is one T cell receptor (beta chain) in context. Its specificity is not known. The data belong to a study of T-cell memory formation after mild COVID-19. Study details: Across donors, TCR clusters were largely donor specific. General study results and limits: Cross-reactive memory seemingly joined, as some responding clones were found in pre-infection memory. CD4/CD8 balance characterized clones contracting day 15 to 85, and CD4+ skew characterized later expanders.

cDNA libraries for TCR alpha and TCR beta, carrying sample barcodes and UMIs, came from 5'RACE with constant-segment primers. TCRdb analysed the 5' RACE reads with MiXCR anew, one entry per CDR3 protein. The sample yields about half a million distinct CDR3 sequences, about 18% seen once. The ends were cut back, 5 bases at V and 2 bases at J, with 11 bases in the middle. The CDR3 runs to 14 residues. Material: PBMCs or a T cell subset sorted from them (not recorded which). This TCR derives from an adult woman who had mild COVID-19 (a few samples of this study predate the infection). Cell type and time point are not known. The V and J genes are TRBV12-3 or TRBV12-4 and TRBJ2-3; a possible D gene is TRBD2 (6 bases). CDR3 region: CASSIRDFTDTQYF. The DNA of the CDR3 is TGTGCCAGCAGTATACGGGACTTCACAGATACGCAGTATTTT.